The rows below give T cell receptor beta chains drawn from one sample of a study of cytomegalovirus exposure and HLA in healthy donors. The method was immunoSEQ multiplex PCR; TCRdb's version includes in-frame clones alone and lacks a portion of them. Of more than 110,000 clones listed, about 75% are singletons. Material: PBMCs. These receptors came from a man younger than 35 in good health and CMV-seronegative. CDR3s include the opening cysteine and the closing phenylalanine or tryptophan. The order of the fields is V gene, J gene, clone size, D gene, CDR3 protein, CDR3 DNA. The D gene is left open where the match is weak. Not every row has a clone size; where given, it reads once, few, many or a size class.

TRBV5-1	TRBJ1-3	.	.	CASSPGPGNTIYF	TGCGCCAGCAGCCCAGGGCCTGGAAACACCATATATTTT
TRBV6-1	TRBJ2-1	.	TRBD2	CASSEHRGGNEQFF	TGTGCCAGCAGTGAACATAGGGGAGGGAATGAGCAGTTCTTC
TRBV6-1	TRBJ2-5	.	TRBD2	CASSEGLAGVTQYF	TGTGCCAGCAGTGAAGGACTAGCGGGGGTGACGCAGTACTTC
TRBV5-4	TRBJ2-1	few	TRBD2	CASSSNGLAGPVEQFF	TGTGCCAGCAGCTCAAACGGACTAGCGGGACCAGTTGAGCAGTTCTTC
TRBV18	TRBJ1-1	.	.	CASSPGRGNTEAFF	TGTGCCAGCTCACCCGGTAGGGGGAACACTGAAGCTTTCTTT
TRBV12-5	TRBJ2-1	once	TRBD2	CASGSVLTSGSNEQFF	TGTGCTAGTGGTTCAGTACTGACTAGCGGGTCCAATGAGCAGTTCTTC
TRBV7-6	TRBJ2-1	.	TRBD2	CASSPRVTSGYNEQFF	TGTGCCAGCAGCCCCCGAGTGACTAGCGGTTACAATGAGCAGTTCTTC
TRBV13	TRBJ2-4	.	TRBD2	CASSGGGARHIQYF	TGTGCCAGCAGTGGCGGGGGGGCGCGGCACATTCAGTACTTC
TRBV6-1	TRBJ2-7	.	.	CASSAGQFSYEQYF	TGTGCCAGCAGTGCCGGACAGTTCTCCTACGAGCAGTACTTC
TRBV5-1	TRBJ2-3	.	TRBD2	CASSLANGWRGDTQYF	TGCGCCAGCAGCTTGGCCAATGGATGGCGGGGGGATACGCAGTATTTT
TRBV18	TRBJ1-1	.	.	CASSTGTNTEAFF	TGTGCCAGCTCAACAGGGACGAACACTGAAGCTTTCTTT
TRBV2	TRBJ1-1	once	.	CASSEGGITEAFF	TGTGCCAGCAGTGAGGGGGGGATCACTGAAGCTTTCTTT
TRBV7-7	TRBJ1-2	.	.	CASSPTGSYGYTF	TGTGCCAGCAGCCCGACAGGAAGCTATGGCTACACCTTC
TRBV5-1	TRBJ2-5	.	.	CASSFRQGTETQYF	TGCGCCAGCAGCTTCCGGCAGGGGACAGAGACCCAGTACTTC
TRBV7-9	TRBJ2-2	few	TRBD2	CASRLTSGKTGELFF	TGTGCCAGCAGACTGACTAGCGGGAAAACCGGGGAGCTGTTTTTT
TRBV9	TRBJ2-1	.	.	CASSVDSDGSRNEQFF	TGTGCCAGCAGCGTAGACTCCGACGGGTCGAGAAATGAGCAGTTCTTC
TRBV18	TRBJ2-7	.	.	CASSPPHGVGDSYEQYF	TGTGCCAGCTCACCACCCCACGGGGTGGGAGATTCCTACGAGCAGTACTTC
TRBV7-8	TRBJ1-4	.	.	CASSSQRSTNEKLFF	TGTGCCAGCAGCTCCCAGCGATCAACTAATGAAAAACTGTTTTTT
TRBV30	TRBJ1-2	.	TRBD1	CALTGGQGDPNYGYTF	TGTGCCTTAACGGGGGGACAGGGAGATCCTAACTATGGCTACACCTTC
TRBV27	TRBJ2-7	.	TRBD1	CASSFSGVGTGRPYEQYF	TGTGCCAGCAGTTTCTCAGGTGTTGGGACAGGGAGGCCCTACGAGCAGTACTTC
TRBV29-1	TRBJ2-1	once	.	CSVPTSNEQFF	TGCAGCGTCCCCACAAGTAATGAGCAGTTCTTC
TRBV7-3	TRBJ1-3	.	.	CASSLTAWQAGNTIYF	TGTGCCAGCAGCTTAACGGCCTGGCAGGCTGGAAACACCATATATTTT
TRBV15	TRBJ2-1	.	TRBD2	CATSREYSLSGSGREQFF	TGTGCCACCAGCAGAGAGTACTCGCTGAGCGGGAGTGGGCGGGAGCAGTTCTTC
TRBV6-5	TRBJ2-7	.	.	CASSSHRTPYEQYF	TGTGCCAGCAGCTCCCATAGAACCCCCTACGAGCAGTACTTC
TRBV9	TRBJ1-5	.	.	CASSVTDSNQPQHF	TGTGCCAGCAGCGTCACAGATAGCAATCAGCCCCAGCATTTT
TRBV11-3	TRBJ2-5	few	.	CASSSTGKGETQYF	TGTGCCAGCAGCTCCACAGGGAAAGGAGAGACCCAGTACTTC
TRBV9	TRBJ2-2	few	TRBD2	CASSGAGGRNGELFF	TGTGCCAGCAGCGGAGCGGGGGGGCGGAACGGGGAGCTGTTTTTT
TRBV28	TRBJ1-2	.	.	CASSLRTVTNYGYTF	TGTGCCAGCAGTTTACGGACAGTGACGAACTATGGCTACACCTTC
TRBV12-2	TRBJ1-1	.	.	CASRLGLNPPEAFF	TGTGCAAGTCGCTTGGGACTGAATCCTCCTGAAGCTTTCTTT
TRBV5-6	TRBJ2-5	.	.	CASSFFSGSHQETQYF	TGTGCCAGCAGCTTTTTTTCAGGGTCCCACCAAGAGACCCAGTACTTC
TRBV6-1	TRBJ2-3	once	.	CASSERADTQYF	TGTGCCAGCAGTGAACGGGCAGATACGCAGTATTTT
TRBV9	TRBJ1-2	.	TRBD1	CASSPGQGAEGYTF	TGTGCCAGCAGCCCGGGACAGGGGGCTGAAGGCTACACCTTC
TRBV27	TRBJ2-3	few	TRBD2	CASSFSHREGPDTQYF	TGTGCCAGCAGTTTTAGTCACCGGGAGGGCCCAGATACGCAGTATTTT
TRBV27	TRBJ1-2	.	.	CASRKLAAGEANYGYTF	TGTGCCAGCAGGAAACTCGCGGCGGGGGAGGCTAACTATGGCTACACCTTC
TRBV9	TRBJ2-3	.	TRBD2	CASSVEASGRGNTDTQYF	TGTGCCAGCAGCGTAGAAGCTAGCGGGAGGGGAAACACAGATACGCAGTATTTT
TRBV28	TRBJ1-1	.	.	CASFGVLNTEAFF	TGTGCCAGCTTCGGGGTTCTGAACACTGAAGCTTTCTTT
TRBV19	TRBJ1-5	.	TRBD1	CASSPPGTGRQPQHF	TGTGCCAGTAGTCCCCCTGGGACAGGGAGGCAGCCCCAGCATTTT
TRBV5-1	TRBJ1-4	few	TRBD1	CASSFTGGDEKLFF	TGCGCCAGCAGCTTTACAGGGGGGGATGAAAAACTGTTTTTT
TRBV2	TRBJ2-7	few	TRBD1	CASSTGDGEQYF	TGTGCCAGCAGTACAGGGGACGGCGAGCAGTACTTC
TRBV5-1	TRBJ2-7	.	.	CASSLEQTYEQYF	TGCGCCAGCAGCTTGGAACAGACCTACGAGCAGTACTTC
TRBV30	TRBJ1-6	.	.	CAWSVQGSRNPPLHF	TGTGCCTGGAGTGTACAGGGATCGCGTAATCCACCCCTCCACTTT
TRBV27	TRBJ1-1	once	TRBD1	CASSLSYSEGANTEAFF	TGTGCCAGCAGTTTATCGTACTCGGAGGGGGCGAACACTGAAGCTTTCTTT
TRBV10-3	TRBJ1-2	.	TRBD1	CAIKRQGEFYGYTF	TGTGCCATCAAGAGACAGGGGGAATTCTATGGCTACACCTTC
TRBV5-1	TRBJ2-5	.	TRBD2	CASSLGLVQETQYF	TGCGCCAGCAGCTTAGGACTAGTCCAAGAGACCCAGTACTTC
TRBV21-1	TRBJ1-4	.	.	CASSKMNRARWVEKLFF	TGTGCCAGCAGCAAAATGAACAGGGCGAGGTGGGTAGAAAAACTGTTTTTT
TRBV5-5	TRBJ1-5	.	TRBD1	CASSWTGLSNQPQHF	TGTGCCAGCAGCTGGACAGGGTTAAGCAATCAGCCCCAGCATTTT
TRBV5-6	TRBJ2-7	once	.	CASSLGFEQYF	TGTGCCAGCAGCTTGGGGTTCGAGCAGTACTTC
TRBV5-6	TRBJ2-5	.	TRBD2	CASRDLTSGGLQETQYF	TGTGCCAGCAGGGATCTAACTAGCGGGGGACTCCAAGAGACCCAGTACTTC
TRBV2	TRBJ2-5	.	TRBD2	CASSEAPAGQETQYF	TGTGCCAGCAGTGAAGCTCCAGCGGGGCAAGAGACCCAGTACTTC
TRBV4-1	TRBJ2-1	.	TRBD1	CASRRQGASMDEQFF	TGCGCCAGCAGGCGACAGGGGGCGAGTATGGATGAGCAGTTCTTC
TRBV27	TRBJ1-6	.	.	CASSYQGRSSPLHF	TGTGCCAGCAGTTACCAGGGGCGATCATCACCCCTCCACTTT
TRBV6-5	TRBJ2-3	.	.	CASSYSIMRVTDTQYF	TGTGCCAGCAGTTACTCGATAATGCGGGTAACAGATACGCAGTATTTT
TRBV7-9	TRBJ1-2	.	TRBD1	CASSPGQARSGYYTF	TGTGCCAGCAGCCCGGGACAGGCGAGATCTGGTTACTACACCTTC